The sequence of this T cell receptor (beta chain) was determined in a study of blood T cells in healthy people across ages. Study-wide context: Template switching picked up about one barcoded beta molecule for each two T cells.

CDR3 length equals 15 residues. V was shortened by 4 bases and J by 5 bases, with 18 bases between the two germline ends. Alongside a J-beta primer mix, a sample-barcoded 5' primer served in a second PCR lasting about 7 to 12 cycles. TCRdb independently ran MiXCR on the 5' RACE reads; one entry per CDR3 protein. The table records 850,000 to 1,000,000 distinct CDR3 sequences, about 53% of them present only once. This clonotype originated in a woman aged 55-70 years in good health. The chain carries TRBV12-3 or TRBV12-4 and TRBJ2-7; no clear D. Sequenced: blood. The chain's CDR3 is CASSSLVLGSHEQYF. In DNA form, the CDR3 reads TGTGCCAGCAGTTCGTTAGTTTTGGGATCTCACGAGCAGTACTTC.